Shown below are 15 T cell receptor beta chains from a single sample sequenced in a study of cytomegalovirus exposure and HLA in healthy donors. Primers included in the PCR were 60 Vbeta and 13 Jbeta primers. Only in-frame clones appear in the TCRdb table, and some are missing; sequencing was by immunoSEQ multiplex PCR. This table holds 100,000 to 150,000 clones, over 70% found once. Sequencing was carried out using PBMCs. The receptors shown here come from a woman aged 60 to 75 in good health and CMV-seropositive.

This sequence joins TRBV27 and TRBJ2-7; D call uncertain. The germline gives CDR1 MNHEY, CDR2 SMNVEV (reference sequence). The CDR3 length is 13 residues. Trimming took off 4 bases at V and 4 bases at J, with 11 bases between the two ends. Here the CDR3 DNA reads TGTGCCAGCAGTTCAAACAGACCTTACGAGCAGTACTTC. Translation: CASSSNRPYEQYF.

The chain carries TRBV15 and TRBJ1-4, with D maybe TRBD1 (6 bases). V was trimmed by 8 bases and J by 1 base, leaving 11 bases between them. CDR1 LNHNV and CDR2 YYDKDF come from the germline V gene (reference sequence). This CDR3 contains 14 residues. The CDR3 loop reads CATGNRETNEKLFF. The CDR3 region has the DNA TGTGCCACCGGGAACAGGGAAACTAATGAAAAACTGTTTTTT.

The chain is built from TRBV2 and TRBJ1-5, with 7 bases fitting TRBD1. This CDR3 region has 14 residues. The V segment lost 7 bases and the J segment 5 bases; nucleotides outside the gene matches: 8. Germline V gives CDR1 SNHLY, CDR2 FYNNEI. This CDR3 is CASTSDRSHQPQHF. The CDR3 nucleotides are TGTGCCAGCACCTCGGACAGGTCACATCAGCCCCAGCATTTT.

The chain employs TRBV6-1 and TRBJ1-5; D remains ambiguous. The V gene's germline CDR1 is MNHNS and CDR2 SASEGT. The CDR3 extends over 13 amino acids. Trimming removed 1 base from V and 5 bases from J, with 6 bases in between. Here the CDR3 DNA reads TGTGCCAGCAGTGAAGGGCATTATCAGCCCCAGCATTTT. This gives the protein CASSEGHYQPQHF.

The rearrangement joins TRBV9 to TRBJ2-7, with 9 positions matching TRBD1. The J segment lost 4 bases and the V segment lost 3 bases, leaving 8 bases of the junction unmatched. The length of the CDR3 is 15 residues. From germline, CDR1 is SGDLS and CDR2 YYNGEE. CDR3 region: CASSAAPGQGYEQYF. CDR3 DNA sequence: TGTGCCAGCAGCGCCGCCCCGGGACAGGGATACGAGCAGTACTTC.

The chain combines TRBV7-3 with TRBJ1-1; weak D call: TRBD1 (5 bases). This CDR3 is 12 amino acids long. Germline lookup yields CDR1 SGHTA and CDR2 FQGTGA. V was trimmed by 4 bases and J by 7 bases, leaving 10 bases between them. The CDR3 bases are TGTGCCAGCAGCTCCCCAGGGTTTGAAGCTTTCTTT. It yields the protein CASSSPGFEAFF.

The CDR3 sequence is CASRLGGTTGELFF. CDR3 sequence (DNA): TGTGCCAGCAGATTGGGGGGGACCACCGGGGAGCTGTTTTTT. The J gene is TRBJ2-2, the V gene TRBV7-9, with 7 positions matching TRBD2. The J segment lost 4 bases and the V segment lost 6 bases, leaving 5 bases of the junction unmatched. Germline V gives CDR1 SEHNR, CDR2 FQNEAQ (reference sequence). This CDR3 is built from 14 residues.

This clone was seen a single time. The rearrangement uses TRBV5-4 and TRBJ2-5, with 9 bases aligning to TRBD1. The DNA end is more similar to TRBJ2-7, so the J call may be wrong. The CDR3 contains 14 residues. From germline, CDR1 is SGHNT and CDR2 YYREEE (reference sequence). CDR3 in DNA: TGTGCCAGCAGCTTGACAGGGGGCGGGTACGAGCAGTACTTC. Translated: CASSLTGGGYEQYF.

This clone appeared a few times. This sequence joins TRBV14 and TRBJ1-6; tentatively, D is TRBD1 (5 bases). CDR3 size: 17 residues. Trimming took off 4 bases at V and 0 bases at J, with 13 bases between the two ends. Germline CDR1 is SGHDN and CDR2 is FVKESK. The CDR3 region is CASSRGGISSYNSPLHF. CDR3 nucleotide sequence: TGTGCCAGCAGCCGCGGGGGGATTAGCTCCTATAATTCACCCCTCCACTTT.

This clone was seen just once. The CDR3 DNA reads as TGTGCCAGCAGTGATGGAGGTGGGCAGCCTCGAGGCTACACCTTC. Protein sequence: CASSDGGGQPRGYTF. This chain joins TRBV25-1 and TRBJ1-2; no clear D gene. V lost 3 bases and J lost 8, with 19 bases in between. The CDR3 has 15 residues. Germline values: CDR1 MGHDK, CDR2 SYGVNS.

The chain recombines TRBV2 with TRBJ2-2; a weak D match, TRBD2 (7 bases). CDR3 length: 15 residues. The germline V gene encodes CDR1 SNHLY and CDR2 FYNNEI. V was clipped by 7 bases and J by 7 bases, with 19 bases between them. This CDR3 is CASTPGRGNGGELFF. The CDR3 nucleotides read TGTGCCAGCACCCCGGGGAGGGGGAACGGCGGGGAGCTGTTTTTT.

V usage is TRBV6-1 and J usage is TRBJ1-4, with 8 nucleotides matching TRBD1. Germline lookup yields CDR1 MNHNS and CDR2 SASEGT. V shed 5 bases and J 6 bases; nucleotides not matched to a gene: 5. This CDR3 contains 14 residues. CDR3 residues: CASSHDRGDEKLFF. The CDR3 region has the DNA TGTGCCAGCAGTCACGACAGGGGAGATGAAAAACTGTTTTTT.

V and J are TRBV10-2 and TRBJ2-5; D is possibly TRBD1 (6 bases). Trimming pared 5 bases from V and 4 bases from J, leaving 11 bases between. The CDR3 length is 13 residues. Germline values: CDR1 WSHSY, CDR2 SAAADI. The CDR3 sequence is CASSPGQLETQYF. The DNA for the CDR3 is TGCGCCAGCAGTCCAGGACAGCTAGAGACCCAGTACTTC.

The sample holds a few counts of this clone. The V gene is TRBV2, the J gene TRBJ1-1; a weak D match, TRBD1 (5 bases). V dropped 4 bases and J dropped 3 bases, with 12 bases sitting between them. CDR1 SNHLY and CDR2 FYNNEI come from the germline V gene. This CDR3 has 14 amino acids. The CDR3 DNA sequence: TGTGCCAGCAGTGCGGGCAGGGATTACACTGAAGCTTTCTTT. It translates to CASSAGRDYTEAFF.

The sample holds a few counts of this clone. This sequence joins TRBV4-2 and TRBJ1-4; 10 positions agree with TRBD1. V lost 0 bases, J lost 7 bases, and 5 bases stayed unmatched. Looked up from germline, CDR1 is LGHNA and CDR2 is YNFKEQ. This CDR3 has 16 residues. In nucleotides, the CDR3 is TGTGCCAGCAGCCAAGAGTGGACAGGGGGGGCTGAAAAACTGTTTTTT. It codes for CASSQEWTGGAEKLFF.